This TCR beta chain was sequenced in a study of blood T cell repertoires in COVID-19. Background on the study: Recovery meant two consecutive negative NP/OP PCR tests, professional clearance, or resolved symptoms.

V dropped 5 bases and J dropped 14; count of bases not matched to a gene: 6. From germline, CDR1 is SNHLY and CDR2 FYNNEI. The CDR3 covers 12 residues. Original analysis: Quantification of nucleated cells was approximated via reference gene primer amplification. Produced via immunoSEQ multiplex PCR; TCRdb's table is partial and in-frame only. That table supplies the V and J calls and clone size; D and trimming were determined from the DNA. The profile shows around 290,000 clones, roughly 91% of them singletons. The sequence was obtained from a woman between 55 and 75 years old in a cohort exposed to, infected with or recovered from COVID-19 (not recorded which). V is TRBV2 and J is TRBJ2-3; 11 bases agree with TRBD2. Sequencing was done on a sample of PBMCs or T cells enriched from blood (not recorded which). For the CDR3, the DNA is TGTGCCAGCAGTTCGACTAGCGGGGCCGTGTATTTT. Protein: CASSSTSGAVYF.